This T cell receptor (beta chain) was found in a study of shared clonotypes between healthy human individuals. Clones were sequenced by immunoSEQ multiplex PCR, and TCRdb holds only the in-frame ones, with some missing. Of 730,000 or so clones in the sample, approximately 79% were seen once. The CDR3 spans 11 residues. Germline CDR1 and CDR2: SNHLY and FYNNEI. V lost 11 bases to trimming and J lost 6 bases, with 13 bases between them. This clonotype was obtained from a woman in her thirties in good health. Material: memory CD4+ T cells sorted from blood. Subset given: CD45RA-negative fraction. This sequence joins TRBV2 and TRBJ1-1; D is unresolved. CDR3 amino acids: CAGGRRAEAFF. DNA of the CDR3: TGTGCCGGCGGTCGGAGGGCTGAAGCTTTCTTT. The complete variable domain, with remaining parts taken from reference TRBV2 and TRBJ1-1, reads EPEVTQTPSHQVTQMGQEVILRCVPISNHLYFYWYRQILGQKVEFLVSFYNNEISEKSEIFDDQFSVERPDGSNFTLKIRSTKLEDSAMYFCAGGRRAEAFFGQGTRLTVV.